Here is one TCR beta chain with its context. Its antigen is unidentified. Coculture of mixed lymphocyte reaction cells was performed at 37°C for approximately 6 days. A 1:1 mixture was made of responder PBMCs labelled with CFSE and stimulator PBMCs labelled with Violet Dye. The data belong to a study of siplizumab effects on memory and regulatory T cells. Study overall: Investigators ran mixed lymphocyte reactions in pairs, testing siplizumab at 0.8 to 1 ug/mL against no drug. General study results and limits: In the presence of siplizumab, alloreactive sequences traceable to unstimulated CD4+ memory cells were significantly reduced. Few alloreactive clones mapped to unstimulated subsets.

Trimming stripped 2 bases from V and 4 bases from J, with 12 bases between. Germline CDR1 and CDR2: MNHEY and SMNVEV (reference sequence). There are 14 residues in the CDR3. TCRdb's table, derived via immunoSEQ multiplex PCR, lists solely in-frame clones and lacks some. The table records about 13,000 clones, 49% of them present only once. Sample: CFSE-low (dividing) CD4+ T cells sorted from an allogeneic mixed lymphocyte reaction. The chain has TRBV27 and TRBJ2-7, with D maybe TRBD1 (5 bases). This receptor was taken from a human donor in good health; the cells came from an allogeneic mixed lymphocyte reaction. The CDR3 coding sequence is TGTGCCAGCAGTTTACTGGGGCCGATATACGAGCAGTACTTC. It is translated as CASSLLGPIYEQYF.